This T cell receptor beta chain originates from a study of T cell responses to AZD1222 COVID-19 vaccine. Concerning this clone itself: Its antigen remains unknown.

Sequencing was performed with immunoSEQ multiplex PCR; in TCRdb, only in-frame clones are kept and a portion is missing. The table records approximately 150,000 clones, about nine tenths of them present only once. V was clipped by 4 bases and J by 8 bases, with 10 bases between them. CDR3 size: 12 residues. Per germline, CDR1 SGDLS and CDR2 YYNGEE. General observations from the study: Regions 160-218 and 743-854 dominated among vaccine-associated CD4 TCRs spanning spike. Donors skewed white British and female; clonal diversity was possibly underestimated.

This TCR came from an adult in good health. This chain connects TRBV9 to TRBJ2-1; D uncertain. Specimen: peripheral blood, collected on day 0 of AZD1222 vaccination. The CDR3 coding sequence is TGTGCCAGCAGCTCCGCTCGGGATGAGCAGTTCTTC. Protein sequence: CASSSARDEQFF.